This entry lists 9 T cell receptor beta chains sequenced from one sample in a study of T cell repertoires in cytomegalovirus infection. MiXCR, run by TCRdb on the reads, gives a single entry per CDR3 protein. Here the sample spans a few hundred thousand distinct CDR3 sequences, 40% being singletons. For these receptors, no antigen is known. The input for sequencing was cultured PBMCs, taken from culture after CMV antigen stimulation. These receptors came from a human donor in good health (CMV status not recorded). Some clones in this sample may be carry-over from other donors' samples.

This sequence joins TRBV7-2 and TRBJ1-2, with a tentative D call TRBD1 (5 bases). Germline lookup yields CDR1 SGHTA and CDR2 FQGNSA. The CDR3 runs 17 residues. Trimming took 5 bases from V and 4 from J, leaving 23 bases between them. CDR3: CASSPLDSRSRGYGYTF. Here the CDR3 DNA reads TGTGCCAGCAGCCCTCTCGACAGCAGGAGCCGGGGCTATGGCTACACCTTC. Variable domain in full (rest from reference TRBV7-2 and TRBJ1-2): GAGVSQSPSNKVTEKGKDVELRCDPISGHTALYWYRQSLGQGLEFLIYFQGNSAPDKSGLPSDRFSAERTGGSVSTLTIQRTQQEDSAVYLCASSPLDSRSRGYGYTFGSGTRLTVV.

The chain joins TRBV19 to TRBJ2-2, with unresolved D. Germline V gene sequence: CDR1 LNHDA, CDR2 SQIVND (reference sequence). V was pared by 7 bases and J by 2 bases, with 8 bases between. The CDR3 loop spans 13 amino acids. In DNA, the CDR3 is TGTGCCAGTACCTGGCAAAACACCGGGGAGCTGTTTTTT. Translated: CASTWQNTGELFF.

The CDR3 loop is CASSSPTSGSLYEQYF. The CDR3 DNA reads as TGTGCCAGCAGCTCCCCGACTAGCGGGAGTTTATACGAGCAGTACTTC. The rearrangement joins TRBV14 to TRBJ2-7, with 12 positions matching TRBD2. Germline assignment: CDR1 SGHDN and CDR2 FVKESK. The CDR3 spans 16 residues. V was pared by 5 bases and J by 4 bases, with 9 bases of the junction left unmatched.

This clonotype was seen only a few times. This chain joins TRBV12-3 or TRBV12-4 and TRBJ1-1; the match to TRBD1 covers 7 bases. The J segment lost 5 bases and the V segment lost 5 bases, leaving 8 bases of the junction unmatched. This CDR3 has 14 amino acids. CDR3 DNA sequence: TGTGCCAGCAGTCTCCACAGGGGCGGGACTGAAGCTTTCTTT. Protein product: CASSLHRGGTEAFF.

The CDR3 sequence: CASRQGSSWAFF. CDR3 sequence (DNA): TGTGCCAGCAGACAGGGGAGCAGTTGGGCTTTCTTT. This chain joins TRBV12-3 or TRBV12-4 and TRBJ1-1; 7 nucleotides align to TRBD1. The V segment lost 6 bases and the J segment 11 bases; nucleotides outside the gene matches: 9. The CDR3 has 12 amino acids.

In DNA, the CDR3 is TGTGCCAGCAGTGAAGCGCTTTTGCAGCCGATTAGCAATCAGCCCCAGCATTTT. Translating it yields CASSEALLQPISNQPQHF. V gene TRBV6-1 combines with J gene TRBJ1-5; no clear D. V dropped 0 bases and J dropped 0 bases, with 15 bases sitting between them. The CDR3 spans 18 residues. The V gene's germline CDR1 is MNHNS and CDR2 SASEGT.

This clonotype was counted only a few times. This chain links TRBV7-2 with TRBJ2-2; 7 positions agree with TRBD2. The CDR3 contains 16 residues. Looked up from germline, CDR1 is SGHTA and CDR2 is FQGNSA. Trimming cost V 5 bases and J 4 bases; bases outside gene matches: 10. The CDR3 bases are TGTGCCAGCAGCCAGCGGGGAGGGCTGGTCACCGGGGAGCTGTTTTTT. It yields the protein CASSQRGGLVTGELFF.

The CDR3 region has the DNA TGCAGTGCTAGTGGATATAGCAATCAGCCCCAGCATTTT. Its translation: CSASGYSNQPQHF. J is TRBJ1-5 and V is TRBV20-1; D uncertain. CDR3 length: 13 amino acids. The germline CDR1 and CDR2 sequences are DFQATT and SNEGSKA (reference sequence). Between the trimmed V and J ends, which lost 3 bases and 0 bases, there was a span of 6 bases.

This clonotype was observed once. This CDR3 is CSGEGVGRDTQYF. The DNA of the CDR3 is TGCAGTGGGGAGGGTGTTGGACGGGATACGCAGTATTTT. V usage is TRBV20-1 and J usage is TRBJ2-3; 7 positions agree with TRBD2. V lost 7 bases to trimming and J lost 6 bases; unmatched junction nucleotides: 10. From germline, CDR1 is DFQATT and CDR2 SNEGSKA (reference sequence). The CDR3 is made up of 13 amino acids.